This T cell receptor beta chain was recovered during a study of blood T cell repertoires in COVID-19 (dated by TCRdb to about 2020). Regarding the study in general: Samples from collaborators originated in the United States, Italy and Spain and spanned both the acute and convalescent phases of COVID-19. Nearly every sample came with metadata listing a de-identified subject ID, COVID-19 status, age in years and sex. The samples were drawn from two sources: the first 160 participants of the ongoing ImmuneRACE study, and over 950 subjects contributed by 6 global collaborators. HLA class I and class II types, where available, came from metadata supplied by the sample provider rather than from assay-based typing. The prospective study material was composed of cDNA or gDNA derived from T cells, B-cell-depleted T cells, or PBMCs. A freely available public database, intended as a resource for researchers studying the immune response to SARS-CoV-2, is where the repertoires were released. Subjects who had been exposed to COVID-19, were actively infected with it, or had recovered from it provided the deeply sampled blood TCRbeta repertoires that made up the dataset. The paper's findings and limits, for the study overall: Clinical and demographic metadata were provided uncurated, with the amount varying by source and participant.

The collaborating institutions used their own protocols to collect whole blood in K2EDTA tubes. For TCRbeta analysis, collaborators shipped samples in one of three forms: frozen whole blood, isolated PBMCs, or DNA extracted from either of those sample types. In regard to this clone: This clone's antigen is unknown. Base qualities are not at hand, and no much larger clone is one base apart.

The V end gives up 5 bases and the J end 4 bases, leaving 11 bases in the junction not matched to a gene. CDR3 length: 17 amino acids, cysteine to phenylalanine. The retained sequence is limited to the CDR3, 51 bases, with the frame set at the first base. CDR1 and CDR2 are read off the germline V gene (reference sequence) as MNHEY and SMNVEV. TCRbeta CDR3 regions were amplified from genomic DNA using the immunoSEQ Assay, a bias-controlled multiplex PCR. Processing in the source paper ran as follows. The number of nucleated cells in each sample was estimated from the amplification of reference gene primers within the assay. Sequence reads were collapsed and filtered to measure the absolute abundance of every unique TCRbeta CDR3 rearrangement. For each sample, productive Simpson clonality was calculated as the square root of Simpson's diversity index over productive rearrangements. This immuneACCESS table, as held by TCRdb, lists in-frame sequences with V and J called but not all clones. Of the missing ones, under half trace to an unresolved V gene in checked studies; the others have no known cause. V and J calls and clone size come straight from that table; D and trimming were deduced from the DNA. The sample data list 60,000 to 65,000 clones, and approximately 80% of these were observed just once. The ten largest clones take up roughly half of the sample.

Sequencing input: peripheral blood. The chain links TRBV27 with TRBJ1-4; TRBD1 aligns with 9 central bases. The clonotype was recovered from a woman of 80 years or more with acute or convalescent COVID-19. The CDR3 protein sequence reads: CASSQKRGQGINEKLFF. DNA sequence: TGTGCCAGCAGTCAAAAAAGAGGACAGGGGATTAATGAAAAACTGTTTTTT.